This T cell receptor beta chain was sequenced during a study of CD8 T cells in ankylosing spondylitis. Findings of the study overall: Several highly homologous variants made up a TCR beta motif, and this motif appeared characteristic of ankylosing spondylitis blood.

It was by quantitative 5'-RACE with molecular barcodes that TCR beta libraries were made. TCRdb itself ran the 5' RACE reads through MiXCR, one entry per CDR3 protein. The sample shows around 440,000 distinct CDR3 sequences, over 15% of them seen only once. V was shortened by 2 bases and J by 1 base, with 3 bases between the two germline ends. There are 13 residues in the CDR3. This clonotype has ten or more counts. What it binds is unknown. The specimen was blood, either unsorted or a sorted T cell fraction (not recorded which). This receptor was identified in a male donor with ankylosing spondylitis. The chain links TRBV12-3 or TRBV12-4 to TRBJ1-5; D uncertain. CDR3 loop: CASSLQSNQPQHF. Written as DNA, the CDR3 is TGTGCCAGCAGTTTACAGAGCAATCAGCCCCAGCATTTT.